What follows are 19 T cell receptor beta chains derived from one specimen sequenced in a study of PD-1 blockade in classical Hodgkin lymphoma. Specified time point: cycle 4 day 1 (C4D1), after 6 weeks of nivolumab. Each patient relapsed following autologous stem cell transplantation, and prior brentuximab vedotin exposure differed. Magnetic negative selection purified CD4+ T cells from thawed PBMCs. TCRdb keeps only in-frame clones here, not all; method: immunoSEQ multiplex PCR. The table includes roughly 30,000 clones, about 86% detected once. The specimen was CD4+ T cells from blood, collected before the fourth cycle of nivolumab. These receptors originate from a human donor with classical Hodgkin lymphoma.

The chain employs TRBV19 and TRBJ1-2; 7 nucleotides line up with TRBD1. Germline V lookup: CDR1 LNHDA, CDR2 SQIVND (reference sequence). The CDR3 has 13 amino acids. V dropped 6 bases and J dropped 5; count of bases not matched to a gene: 6. CDR3 coding DNA: TGTGCCAGTAGCGAGGGACAGCGTTATGGCTACACCTTC. Translating it yields CASSEGQRYGYTF.

This sequence joins TRBV7-3 and TRBJ2-2, with D uncertain. Germline V gene data show CDR1 as SGHTA and CDR2 as FQGTGA. The CDR3 contains 14 residues. V was clipped by 5 bases and J by 0 bases, with 7 bases between them. The CDR3 spells CASSRTANTGELFF. The CDR3 nucleotides read TGTGCCAGCAGCCGGACGGCGAACACCGGGGAGCTGTTTTTT.

Only a few counts were recorded for this clone. V and J are TRBV7-3 and TRBJ1-2, with D perhaps matching TRBD1 (5 bases). Per the germline V gene, CDR1 is SGHTA and CDR2 is FQGTGA. Trimming stripped 5 bases from V and 7 bases from J, with 11 bases between. The CDR3 spans 12 residues. In nucleotides, the CDR3 is TGTGCCAGCAGCCCCTCAGGGAGTGGCTACACCTTC. Its translation is CASSPSGSGYTF.

This sequence joins TRBV5-6 and TRBJ1-3; D remains unclear. The CDR3 loop spans 14 amino acids. Germline assignment: CDR1 SGHDT and CDR2 YYEEEE. The V gene lost 1 base and the J gene lost 0 bases, with 5 bases spanning the gap. The chain's CDR3 is CASSLSISGNTIYF. Here the CDR3 DNA reads TGTGCCAGCAGCTTGAGCATCTCTGGAAACACCATATATTTT.

This rearrangement joins TRBV19 to TRBJ2-7, with TRBD1 matching 8 bases. Unmatched junction bases numbered 13, after V lost 5 bases and J lost 4 bases. Germline CDR1 and CDR2: LNHDA and SQIVND (reference sequence). The CDR3 is 16 residues long. The CDR3 region is CASSPPRQGTEYEQYF. In DNA, the CDR3 is TGTGCCAGTAGTCCCCCCCGACAGGGGACGGAGTACGAGCAGTACTTC.

This chain joins TRBV28 and TRBJ2-2; TRBD1 might be the D (6 bases). Between the trimmed V and J ends, which lost 3 bases and 2 bases, there was a span of 13 bases. CDR1 and CDR2 from the germline V gene are MDHEN and SYDVKM. The CDR3 has 16 residues. CDR3 coding DNA: TGTGCCAGCAGTTTCCACGGACAGACAAACACCGGGGAGCTGTTTTTT. As protein: CASSFHGQTNTGELFF.

The V gene is TRBV6-1, the J gene TRBJ2-7; a weak D match, TRBD2 (5 bases). The germline V gene has CDR1 MNHNS and CDR2 SASEGT. There are 17 residues in the CDR3. Trimming removed 3 bases from V and 0 bases from J, with 18 bases in between. The CDR3 bases are TGTGCCAGCAGTGACCCCGGCATTGGGAGTTTCTCCTACGAGCAGTACTTC. Translating it yields CASSDPGIGSFSYEQYF.

The gene calls are TRBV29-1 and TRBJ1-5; TRBD1 might be the D (5 bases). V was trimmed by 6 bases and J by 5 bases, leaving 14 bases between them. CDR3 length: 13 amino acids. Germline CDR1 and CDR2: SQVTM and ANQGSEA. Here the CDR3 reads CSVDGTEYQPQHF. The CDR3 DNA follows: TGCAGCGTCGACGGGACGGAATATCAGCCCCAGCATTTT.

The CDR3, as DNA: TGTGCCAGCAGCTTAAGGACAGAAACAATCTATGGCTACACCTTC. Its translation is CASSLRTETIYGYTF. This chain joins TRBV7-2 and TRBJ1-2; D is perhaps TRBD1 (6 bases). The germline V gene encodes CDR1 SGHTA and CDR2 FQGNSA. This CDR3 is 15 amino acids long. V was pared by 2 bases and J by 4 bases, with 14 bases between.

This clone was seen more than once but under ten times. The chain couples TRBV4-1 to TRBJ1-5, with unresolved D. CDR1 is MGHRA, CDR2 YSYEKL, per germline. The CDR3 spans 15 residues. Deletions cut 0 bases from V and 9 bases from J, with 15 bases between. The CDR3 bases are TGCGCCAGCAGCCAAGATAAAGAAACTAGGCGGCCCCAGCATTTT. This codes for CASSQDKETRRPQHF.

The J gene is TRBJ2-5, the V gene TRBV5-1; tentatively, D is TRBD2 (5 bases). The CDR3 sequence is 14 residues long. Per the germline V gene, CDR1 is SGHRS and CDR2 is YFSETQ. The V end lost 9 bases, the J end lost 5 bases, and 20 bases lay between the germline ends. This chain's CDR3 is CATTPNPGSETQYF. CDR3 DNA: TGCGCCACCACCCCCAATCCGGGATCGGAGACCCAGTACTTC.

The rearrangement uses TRBV6-5 and TRBJ2-1, with D perhaps assigned TRBD1 or TRBD2 (6 bases each). This CDR3 region has 15 residues. V was trimmed by 1 base and J by 5 bases, leaving 12 bases between them. Germline values: CDR1 MNHEY, CDR2 SVGAGI. CDR3 region: CASSYFWGANNEQFF. The CDR3 DNA is TGTGCCAGCAGTTACTTCTGGGGGGCCAACAATGAGCAGTTCTTC.

The chain links TRBV28 to TRBJ1-6; D remains unclear. Per germline, CDR1 MDHEN and CDR2 SYDVKM. Trimming removed 6 bases from V and 3 bases from J, with 6 bases in between. The CDR3 runs 13 residues. CDR3 sequence (DNA): TGTGCCAGCAGCCCGGACTATAATTCACCCCTCCACTTT. Protein product: CASSPDYNSPLHF.

This clone was seen a few times. This chain uses TRBV18 with TRBJ1-2; D gene unclear. Germline CDR1 KGHSH, CDR2 LQKENI. V was pared by 3 bases and J by 2 bases, with 7 bases between. This CDR3 region has 13 residues. CDR3 protein: CASSPTDNYGYTF. As DNA, the CDR3 is TGTGCCAGCTCACCCACAGACAACTATGGCTACACCTTC.

J is TRBJ1-2 and V is TRBV30; 8 bases match TRBD1. Germline loops: CDR1 GTSNPN, CDR2 SVGIG (reference sequence). J gave up 4 bases and V 3 bases, and 7 bases lay outside the gene matches. The CDR3 is 14 amino acids. DNA for the CDR3: TGTGCCTGGAGCCAGGACAGGGAATTCTATGGCTACACCTTC. Amino acid sequence: CAWSQDREFYGYTF.

The chain has TRBV2 and TRBJ1-2, with D perhaps matching TRBD1 (5 bases). With 9 bases removed from V and 4 bases from J, the gap between germline ends came to 9 bases. The CDR3 loop spans 11 amino acids. The germline V gene has CDR1 SNHLY and CDR2 FYNNEI. CDR3 sequence: CARTESYGYTF. Written as DNA, the CDR3 is TGTGCCAGGACAGAGTCCTATGGCTACACCTTC.

V is TRBV5-6 and J is TRBJ1-1; D is undetermined. The CDR3 covers 14 residues. The V end lost 3 bases, the J end lost 0 bases, and 9 bases lay between the germline ends. The germline CDR1 and CDR2 sequences are SGHDT and YYEEEE. The DNA for the CDR3 is TGTGCCAGCAGCTCCTTAGGAGTGAACACTGAAGCTTTCTTT. Protein product: CASSSLGVNTEAFF.

This clone is labeled medium-sized (0.01 to 0.1%). The CDR3 DNA follows: TGTGCCAGCAGGGCCGGGACAGCCAGCACCGGGGAGCTGTTTTTT. The encoded protein is CASRAGTASTGELFF. The chain carries TRBV5-4 and TRBJ2-2; 7 nucleotides agree with TRBD1. Germline CDR1 reads SGHNT; CDR2 reads YYREEE (reference sequence). V gave up 5 bases and J gave up 4 bases; unmatched junction bases: 8. The CDR3 runs to 15 residues.

The rearrangement links TRBV11-2 to TRBJ2-7; 9 positions match TRBD2. With V trimmed by 5 bases and J by 6 bases, 11 bases remained unmatched. This CDR3 comprises 15 residues. Germline-derived CDR1 and CDR2 are SGHAT and FQNNGV. CDR3: CASSPRLAALGEQYF. CDR3 nucleotide sequence: TGTGCCAGCAGCCCCCGACTAGCGGCCTTGGGCGAGCAGTACTTC.